A single T cell receptor (beta chain) is shown here with its context. Trimming pared 6 bases from V and 1 base from J, leaving 12 bases between. CDR1 and CDR2 from the germline V gene are SNHLY and FYNNEI. The CDR3 totals 14 residues. Measured with immunoSEQ multiplex PCR; TCRdb has only the in-frame clones, and not every one. The sample carries around 130,000 clones, about 88% recorded once. This entry belongs to a study of control samples from healthy donors and cancer patients. Sample: blood. The chain joins TRBV2 to TRBJ1-2, with D possibly being TRBD1 (6 bases). The clonotype comes from a man in his fifties in good health. DNA for the CDR3: TGTGCCAGCAGACCTACAGGGTTTAACTATGGCTACACCTTC. Encoded protein: CASRPTGFNYGYTF.